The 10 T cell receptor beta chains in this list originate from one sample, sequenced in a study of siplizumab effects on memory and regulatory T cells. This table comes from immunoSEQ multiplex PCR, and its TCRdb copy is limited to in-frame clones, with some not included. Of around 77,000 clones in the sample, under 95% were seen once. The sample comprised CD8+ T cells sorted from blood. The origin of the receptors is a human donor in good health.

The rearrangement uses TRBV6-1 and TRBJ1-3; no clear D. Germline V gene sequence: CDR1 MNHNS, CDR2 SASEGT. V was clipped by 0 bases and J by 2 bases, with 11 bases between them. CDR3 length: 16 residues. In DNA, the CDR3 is TGTGCCAGCAGTGAAGCGCCACCAGGTACTGGAAACACCATATATTTT. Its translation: CASSEAPPGTGNTIYF.

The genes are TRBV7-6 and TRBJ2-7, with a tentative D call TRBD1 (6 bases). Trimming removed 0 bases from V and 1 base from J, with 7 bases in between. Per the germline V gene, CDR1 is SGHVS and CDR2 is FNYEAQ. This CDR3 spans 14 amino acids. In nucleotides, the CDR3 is TGTGCCAGCAGCTTAGCTGACAGGTCCTACGAGCAGTACTTC. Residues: CASSLADRSYEQYF.

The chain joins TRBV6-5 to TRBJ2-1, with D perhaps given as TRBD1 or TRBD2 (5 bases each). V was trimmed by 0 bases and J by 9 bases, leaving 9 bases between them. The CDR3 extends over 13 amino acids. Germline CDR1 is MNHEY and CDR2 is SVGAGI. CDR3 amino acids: CASSYSNGGEQFF. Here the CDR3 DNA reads TGTGCCAGCAGTTACTCGAATGGGGGTGAGCAGTTCTTC.

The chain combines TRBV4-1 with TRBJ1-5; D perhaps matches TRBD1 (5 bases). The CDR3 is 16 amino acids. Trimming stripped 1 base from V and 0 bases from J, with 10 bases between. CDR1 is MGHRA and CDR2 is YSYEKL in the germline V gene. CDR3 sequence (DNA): TGCGCCAGCAGCCAAGGAAACAGGCTTAGCAATCAGCCCCAGCATTTT. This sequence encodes CASSQGNRLSNQPQHF.

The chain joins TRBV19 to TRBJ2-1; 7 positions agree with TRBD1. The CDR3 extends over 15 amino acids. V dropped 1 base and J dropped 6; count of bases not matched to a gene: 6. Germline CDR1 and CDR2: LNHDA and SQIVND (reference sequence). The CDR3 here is CASSIAGQAGNEQFF. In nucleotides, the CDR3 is TGTGCCAGTAGTATAGCCGGACAGGCGGGCAATGAGCAGTTCTTC. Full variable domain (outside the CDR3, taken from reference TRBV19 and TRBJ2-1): DGGITQSPKYLFRKEGQNVTLSCEQNLNHDAMYWYRQDPGQGLRLIYYSQIVNDFQKGDIAEGYSVSREKKESFPLTVTSAQKNPTAFYLCASSIAGQAGNEQFFGPGTRLTVL.

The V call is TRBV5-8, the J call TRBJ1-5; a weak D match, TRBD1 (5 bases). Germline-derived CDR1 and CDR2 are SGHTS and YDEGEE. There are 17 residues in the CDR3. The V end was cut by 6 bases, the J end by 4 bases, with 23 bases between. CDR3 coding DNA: TGTGCCAGCACCCCAACGGAGGCCGGGACGATTAATCAGCCCCAGCATTTT. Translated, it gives CASTPTEAGTINQPQHF.

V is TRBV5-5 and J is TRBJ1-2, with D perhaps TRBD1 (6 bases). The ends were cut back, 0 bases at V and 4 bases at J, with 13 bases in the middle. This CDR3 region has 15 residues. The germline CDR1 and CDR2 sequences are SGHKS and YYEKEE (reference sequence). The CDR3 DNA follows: TGTGCCAGCAGCTTGGATGGGGGCTTAATCTATGGCTACACCTTC. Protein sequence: CASSLDGGLIYGYTF. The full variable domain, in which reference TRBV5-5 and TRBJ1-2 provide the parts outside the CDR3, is DAGVTQSPTHLIKTRGQQVTLRCSPISGHKSVSWYQQVLGQGPQFIFQYYEKEERGRGNFPDRFSARQFPNYSSELNVNALLLGDSALYLCASSLDGGLIYGYTFGSGTRLTVV.

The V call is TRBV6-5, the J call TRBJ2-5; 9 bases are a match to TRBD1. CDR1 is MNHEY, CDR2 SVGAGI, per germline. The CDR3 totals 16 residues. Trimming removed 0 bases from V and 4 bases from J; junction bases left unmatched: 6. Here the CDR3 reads CASSYSGQGIGETQYF. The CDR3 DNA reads TGTGCCAGCAGTTACTCCGGACAGGGGATAGGAGAGACCCAGTACTTC.

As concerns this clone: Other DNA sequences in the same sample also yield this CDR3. The CDR3 DNA is TGTGCCAGCAGTTTAGCGGGGGGGCCGGGCAATGAGCAGTTCTTC. Protein sequence: CASSLAGGPGNEQFF. V is TRBV27 and J is TRBJ2-1; TRBD2 matches at 9 bases. Unmatched junction bases numbered 5, after V lost 2 bases and J lost 6 bases. Germline CDR1 is MNHEY and CDR2 is SMNVEV (reference sequence). The CDR3 runs 15 residues.

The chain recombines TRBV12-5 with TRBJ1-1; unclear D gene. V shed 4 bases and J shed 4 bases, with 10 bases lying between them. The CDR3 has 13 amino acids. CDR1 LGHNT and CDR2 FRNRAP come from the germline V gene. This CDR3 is CASGSSWGTEAFF. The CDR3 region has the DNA TGTGCTAGTGGTTCCAGCTGGGGCACTGAAGCTTTCTTT.